The 20 T cell receptor beta chains given below trace back to one sample, sequenced in a study of Tregs in tolerant kidney transplant recipients. Produced via immunoSEQ multiplex PCR; TCRdb's table is partial and in-frame only. Among about 72,000 clones listed, around 90% were seen once. The source was CD8+ T cells from blood, collected before the transplant. The receptors stem from a human donor who received a combined kidney and bone marrow transplant.

CDR3 DNA sequence: TGTGCCAGCAGCAAGCCGACAGGAAAGGACACCGGGGAGCTGTTTTTT. Translated: CASSKPTGKDTGELFF. The rearrangement joins TRBV21-1 to TRBJ2-2; TRBD1, the table's D call, lacks a check against the DNA. TRBV21-1 is annotated as a pseudogene. CDR3 length equals 16 residues.

The V gene is TRBV19, the J gene TRBJ2-7; TRBD1 is a possible D gene (6 bases). CDR1 is LNHDA and CDR2 is SQIVND in the germline V gene (reference sequence). The CDR3 totals 17 residues. V dropped 3 bases and J dropped 3 bases, with 21 bases sitting between them. CDR3 DNA: TGTGCCAGTAGTATCCAAGTCCGGGACACATATAACTACGAGCAGTACTTC. Translated, it gives CASSIQVRDTYNYEQYF.

This clone appeared a few times. The V gene is TRBV27, the J gene TRBJ2-7; no clear D. Trimming cost V 5 bases and J 3 bases, with 8 bases left between them. The CDR3 totals 12 residues. Germline loops: CDR1 MNHEY, CDR2 SMNVEV (reference sequence). This CDR3 reads CASSPTGYEQYF. The DNA of the CDR3 is TGTGCCAGCAGTCCCACCGGCTACGAGCAGTACTTC.

The rearrangement links TRBV2 to TRBJ1-2; a possible D gene is TRBD1 (5 bases). CDR3 size: 15 residues. CDR1 is SNHLY and CDR2 is FYNNEI in the germline V gene. Trimming stripped 5 bases from V and 8 bases from J, with 21 bases between. The CDR3 protein is CASSPTRVYLEGYTF. The DNA for the CDR3 is TGTGCCAGCAGTCCCACCAGGGTATATTTAGAGGGCTACACCTTC.

This clone was detected only once. This chain links TRBV19 with TRBJ1-5; weak D call: TRBD1 (5 bases). V gave up 7 bases and J gave up 6 bases, with 16 bases separating them. Germline assignment: CDR1 LNHDA and CDR2 SQIVND (reference sequence). The CDR3 is 14 residues long. CDR3 DNA: TGTGCCAGTAACCCGGCGCTGGGGGGTCAGCCCCAGCATTTT. Its translation: CASNPALGGQPQHF.

The chain links TRBV10-3 to TRBJ2-2; 10 positions agree with TRBD2. The CDR3 consists of 17 residues. The J segment lost 1 base and the V segment lost 3 bases, leaving 5 bases of the junction unmatched. CDR1 is ENHRY and CDR2 is SYGVKD in the germline V gene. The CDR3 is CAISDVGLAENTGELFF. The DNA for the CDR3 is TGTGCCATCAGTGACGTAGGACTAGCGGAGAACACCGGGGAGCTGTTTTTT.

The chain uses TRBV6-1 and TRBJ2-7; 9 nucleotides match TRBD1. CDR3 size: 16 residues. Germline CDR1 reads MNHNS; CDR2 reads SASEGT. The junction had 6 bases not matched to a gene; V was cut back by 0 bases and J by 3 bases. The CDR3 region is CASSEAFGTGNYEQYF. Written as DNA, the CDR3 is TGTGCCAGCAGTGAAGCCTTCGGGACAGGGAACTACGAGCAGTACTTC.

The chain has TRBV4-1 and TRBJ2-4; 8 bases agree with TRBD2. The CDR3 is 17 residues long. J gave up 3 bases and V 7 bases, and 14 bases lay outside the gene matches. The germline V gene has CDR1 MGHRA and CDR2 YSYEKL. The CDR3, as DNA: TGCGCCAGCACCCGGATCGAGCGGGGGCCCAGCAAAAACATTCAGTACTTC. Its translation is CASTRIERGPSKNIQYF.

J is TRBJ2-1 and V is TRBV5-6; 14 bases match TRBD2. Germline-derived CDR1 and CDR2 are SGHDT and YYEEEE. CDR3 length: 17 residues. V lost 5 bases, J lost 4 bases, and 8 bases stayed unmatched. The CDR3 coding sequence is TGTGCCAGCAGGTTGACTAGCGGGGGGGCCAGGTACAATGAGCAGTTCTTC. Amino acids: CASRLTSGGARYNEQFF.

The genes are TRBV2 and TRBJ2-5; TRBD1 agrees at 7 bases. Looked up from germline, CDR1 is SNHLY and CDR2 is FYNNEI. The CDR3 length is 13 residues. J gave up 3 bases and V 7 bases, and 5 bases lay outside the gene matches. CDR3 DNA sequence: TGTGCCAGCACCACGGGGACAGAAGAGACCCAGTACTTC. It translates to CASTTGTEETQYF.

The chain recombines TRBV28 with TRBJ1-1, with 8 bases that match TRBD1. This CDR3 contains 15 residues. From germline, CDR1 is MDHEN and CDR2 SYDVKM. Trimming cost V 6 bases and J 1 base; bases outside gene matches: 7. The CDR3 DNA sequence: TGTGCCAGCAGACGGGACAGGATGAGGAACACTGAAGCTTTCTTT. As protein: CASRRDRMRNTEAFF.

The V gene is TRBV14, the J gene TRBJ2-3; possibly TRBD1 for D (5 bases). V was cut by 3 bases and J by 4 bases, with 14 bases left in between. The CDR3 sequence is 15 residues long. The germline gives CDR1 SGHDN, CDR2 FVKESK. CDR3 sequence reads: CASSHGQGRADTQYF. CDR3 nucleotides: TGTGCCAGCAGCCATGGCCAGGGTAGGGCAGATACGCAGTATTTT.

V usage is TRBV12-5 and J usage is TRBJ2-1; 13 bases match TRBD2. The V segment lost 2 bases and the J segment 6 bases; nucleotides outside the gene matches: 19. CDR3 length: 21 residues. Per the germline V gene, CDR1 is LGHNT and CDR2 is FRNRAP. The CDR3 coding sequence is TGTGCTAGTGGTTTGACCCGACCGGGACTAGCGGGATCCGCGGGGCTCAATGAGCAGTTCTTC. Protein product: CASGLTRPGLAGSAGLNEQFF.

The chain combines TRBV19 with TRBJ1-1, with TRBD1 identical over 8 bases. Germline trimming cut 6 bases from V and 5 bases from J; bases unmatched to any gene: 8. Germline CDR1 and CDR2: LNHDA and SQIVND (reference sequence). The CDR3 totals 14 residues. As DNA, the CDR3 is TGTGCCAGTAGCCCAACAGGGGGTTGGACTGAAGCTTTCTTT. Protein sequence: CASSPTGGWTEAFF.

The V and J genes are TRBV27 and TRBJ1-5; D is ambiguous. Trimming shortened V by 2 bases and J by 6 bases, and 8 bases separated the two germline ends. The length of the CDR3 is 13 residues. Germline V gives CDR1 MNHEY, CDR2 SMNVEV (reference sequence). CDR3 amino acids: CASSLPGGQPQHF. CDR3 in DNA: TGTGCCAGCAGTTTACCGGGAGGTCAGCCCCAGCATTTT.

The CDR3 here is CASSQAIYNEQFF. CDR3 bases: TGTGCCAGCTCGCAGGCTATATACAATGAGCAGTTCTTC. The chain combines TRBV6-6 with TRBJ2-1; D gene uncertain. This CDR3 comprises 13 residues. V gave up 8 bases and J gave up 4 bases, with 12 bases separating them. Germline V gene data show CDR1 as MNHNY and CDR2 as SVGAGI (reference sequence).

V is TRBV7-2 and J is TRBJ2-7, with 9 bases matching TRBD2. The CDR3 is 13 residues long. CDR1 and CDR2 (germline): SGHTA, FQGNSA. J was trimmed by 6 bases and V by 3 bases; bases with no gene match: 3. The CDR3 DNA is TGTGCCAGCAGCTTGGGACTAGCTTTCGAGCAGTACTTC. This codes for CASSLGLAFEQYF.

The chain combines TRBV19 with TRBJ1-4, with D possibly matching TRBD1 (5 bases). V was cut by 7 bases and J by 8 bases, with 20 bases left in between. In germline, CDR1 is LNHDA, CDR2 SQIVND (reference sequence). This CDR3 has 15 residues. The CDR3 bases are TGTGCCAGTACCCTCGGGGGAAGTGGGGAGGAAAAACTGTTTTTT. It is translated as CASTLGGSGEEKLFF.

V and J are TRBV27 and TRBJ1-2; TRBD1 is a possible D gene (5 bases). Trimming shortened V by 0 bases and J by 6 bases, and 26 bases separated the two germline ends. The CDR3 extends over 19 amino acids. The germline V gene has CDR1 MNHEY and CDR2 SMNVEV (reference sequence). CDR3 in DNA: TGTGCCAGCAGTTTATCGTATTCCGGCGGCCGCTACCTCAGGGATGGCTACACCTTC. Translating gives CASSLSYSGGRYLRDGYTF.

This sequence joins TRBV7-2 and TRBJ2-1, with 13 nucleotides matching TRBD2. The CDR3 has 15 amino acids. CDR1 is SGHTA and CDR2 is FQGNSA in the germline V gene. The J segment lost 9 bases and the V segment lost 7 bases, leaving 9 bases of the junction unmatched. This CDR3 reads CASIWWTSGGFEQFF. In DNA form, the CDR3 reads TGTGCCAGCATTTGGTGGACTAGCGGGGGATTTGAGCAGTTCTTC.